The 10 T cell receptor beta chains given below trace back to one sample, sequenced in a study of cytomegalovirus exposure and HLA in healthy donors (TCRdb year 2017). Library construction relied on the immunoSEQ multiplex PCR assay. A mixture of 60 forward primers for TCR Vbeta segments and 13 reverse primers for TCR Jbeta segments was used in the multiplex PCR. TCRdb re-hosts the immuneACCESS table, in-frame sequences only. Its copies lack some clones; in the studies checked, an unresolved V gene accounts for under half of them, and the cause for the rest is not known. In all, the sample holds some 170,000 clones, and over 70% of those were seen once. 2.2% of the sample rests with the top ten. Sequencing was performed on PBMCs. These receptor sequences come from a woman in her 30s in good health and CMV-seronegative.

This clone was picked up a small number of times. This rearrangement joins TRBV7-8 to TRBJ1-1, with D perhaps matching TRBD1 (5 bases). The CDR3 runs to 13 residues. CDR1 and CDR2 from the germline V gene are SGHVS and FQNEAQ. The V gene lost 3 bases and the J gene lost 7 bases, with 12 bases spanning the gap. This CDR3 is CASSFQGAIEAFF. CDR3 in DNA: TGTGCCAGCAGCTTTCAGGGCGCCATTGAAGCTTTCTTT.

V is TRBV10-3 and J is TRBJ2-1; D may be TRBD1 (6 bases). CDR1 is ENHRY, CDR2 SYGVKD, per germline. The CDR3 is 17 amino acids. V was shortened by 0 bases and J by 5 bases, with 17 bases between the two germline ends. CDR3 sequence (DNA): TGTGCCATCAGTGAGTCGATAGGGGGAAATCCCGACAATGAGCAGTTCTTC. Its translation: CAISESIGGNPDNEQFF.

This clone was seen once. The chain has TRBV18 and TRBJ1-6; D is ambiguous. The germline CDR1 and CDR2 sequences are KGHSH and LQKENI. The CDR3 length is 14 residues. V lost 2 bases to trimming and J lost 10 bases, with 12 bases between them. The CDR3 region is CASSPEDAGSPLHF. DNA for the CDR3: TGTGCCAGCTCACCAGAGGATGCTGGCTCACCCCTCCACTTT.

The chain couples TRBV28 to TRBJ1-1; 8 nucleotides align to TRBD1. With 6 bases clipped from V and 5 bases from J, the junction kept 14 bases outside the gene matches. Per the germline V gene, CDR1 is MDHEN and CDR2 is SYDVKM. The CDR3 totals 16 residues. CDR3: CASSKVGQGRTTEAFF. CDR3 nucleotides: TGTGCCAGCAGCAAAGTCGGACAGGGTCGGACGACTGAAGCTTTCTTT.

V and J are TRBV9 and TRBJ2-5, with D perhaps matching TRBD2 (6 bases). Trimming cost V 0 bases and J 5 bases, with 14 bases left between them. Looked up from germline, CDR1 is SGDLS and CDR2 is YYNGEE. This CDR3 is 15 amino acids long. The CDR3 sequence is CASSVEEGAGETQYF. The CDR3 nucleotides read TGTGCCAGCAGCGTAGAGGAAGGGGCGGGGGAGACCCAGTACTTC.

Concerning this clone itself: At one of its ends the junction is not consistent with the germline gene, which may arise from a read error. The chain is built from TRBV7-7 and TRBJ2-5, with 9 bases matching TRBD1. The V gene's germline CDR1 is SSHAT and CDR2 FNYEAQ (reference sequence). The CDR3 consists of 16 residues. The DNA for the CDR3 is TGTGCTAGCAGCACAAGTCCCGGGACAGGGTCAGAGACCCAGTACTTC. Encoded protein: CASSTSPGTGSETQYF.

This sequence joins TRBV11-2 and TRBJ2-4; D is unclear. Trimming took off 0 bases at V and 3 bases at J, with 6 bases between the two ends. The CDR3 has 14 amino acids. Germline V CDR1 and CDR2: SGHAT, FQNNGV. The CDR3 nucleotides are TGTGCCAGCAGCTTAGATGTCCGCAAAAACATTCAGTACTTC. The encoded protein is CASSLDVRKNIQYF.

The chain couples TRBV6-5 to TRBJ1-6; no clear D gene. This CDR3 spans 15 amino acids. Germline values: CDR1 MNHEY, CDR2 SVGAGI. The germline V and J ends were trimmed by 7 bases and 6 bases, with 16 bases remaining between them. The CDR3 protein is CASTPAGEVNSPLHF. CDR3 coding DNA: TGTGCCAGCACCCCAGCCGGGGAGGTTAATTCACCCCTCCACTTT.

The V call is TRBV2, the J call TRBJ2-3, with 7 bases aligning to TRBD1. The CDR3 runs 14 residues. V was pared by 3 bases and J by 1 base, with 1 base of the junction left unmatched. CDR1 and CDR2 (germline): SNHLY, FYNNEI. Here the CDR3 reads CASSDGQGTDTQYF. The CDR3, as DNA: TGTGCCAGCAGTGACGGACAGGGCACAGATACGCAGTATTTT.

This chain links TRBV6-5 with TRBJ1-1; 8 bases fit TRBD1. This CDR3 spans 13 amino acids. V gave up 6 bases and J gave up 11 bases; unmatched junction bases: 11. The germline gives CDR1 MNHEY, CDR2 SVGAGI. The CDR3 nucleotides are TGTGCCAGCAGCAAATCCCAGACAGGGGTTGCTTTCTTT. Protein product: CASSKSQTGVAFF.